What follows are 31 T cell receptor beta chains derived from one specimen sequenced in a study of blood T cell repertoires in COVID-19. TCRdb keeps only in-frame clones here, not all; method: immunoSEQ multiplex PCR. The sample lists 99,000 or so clones, about 86% occurring once. Sequencing input: peripheral blood. The receptors originated from a woman aged 55-69 years in a cohort sampled during active or convalescent COVID-19.

The genes are TRBV29-1 and TRBJ2-1, with 7 bases fitting TRBD2. V trimming: 4 bases; J trimming: 13 bases; junction bases outside the gene matches: 10. The germline gives CDR1 SQVTM, CDR2 ANQGSEA. The CDR3 contains 12 residues. CDR3 residues: CSVGWGGLLQFF. The CDR3 region has the DNA TGCAGCGTTGGTTGGGGAGGGCTTCTCCAGTTCTTC.

This clone showed up just once. The chain has TRBV28 and TRBJ2-1, with a weak D call TRBD2 (5 bases). Trimming pared 3 bases from V and 5 bases from J, leaving 8 bases between. CDR3 length equals 13 residues. Germline V CDR1 and CDR2: MDHEN, SYDVKM. The CDR3 reads CASSFGLNNEQFF. Here the CDR3 DNA reads TGTGCCAGCAGTTTCGGACTCAACAATGAGCAGTTCTTC. The full variable domain, with the rest looked up from reference TRBV28 and TRBJ2-1, is DVKVTQSSRYLVKRTGEKVFLECVQDMDHENMFWYRQDPGLGLRLIYFSYDVKMKEKGDIPEGYSVSREKKERFSLILESASTNQTSMYLCASSFGLNNEQFFGPGTRLTVL.

V usage is TRBV14 and J usage is TRBJ1-2, with a possible D match to TRBD1 (6 bases). This CDR3 is 13 amino acids long. V was cut by 3 bases and J by 2 bases, with 7 bases left in between. Germline lookup yields CDR1 SGHDN and CDR2 FVKESK. CDR3 bases: TGTGCCAGCAGCCAGGGACAAAACTATGGCTACACCTTC. It codes for CASSQGQNYGYTF.

The genes are TRBV7-9 and TRBJ1-1; D gene ambiguous. Deletions cut 0 bases from V and 2 bases from J, with 10 bases between. CDR3 length equals 15 residues. Germline-derived CDR1 and CDR2 are SEHNR and FQNEAQ (reference sequence). CDR3 amino acids: CASSLAQRVNTEAFF. In DNA form, the CDR3 reads TGTGCCAGCAGCTTAGCTCAGCGGGTAAACACTGAAGCTTTCTTT.

The chain carries TRBV12-3 or TRBV12-4 and TRBJ1-2; perhaps TRBD1 as D (5 bases). CDR3 length: 13 residues. V was pared by 3 bases and J by 6 bases, with 11 bases between. Here the CDR3 DNA reads TGTGCCAGCAGTTTTGTGGGAGGGGATGGCTACACCTTC. This encodes CASSFVGGDGYTF.

The chain carries TRBV2 and TRBJ1-1; D unresolved. Looked up from germline, CDR1 is SNHLY and CDR2 is FYNNEI. CDR3 length: 12 residues. The CDR3 bases are TGTTCGGGGAGGGAGGGGAACACTGAAGCTTTCTTT. Translated, it gives CSGREGNTEAFF.

This clone was counted only a few times. The chain links TRBV29-1 to TRBJ1-2; tentatively, D is TRBD1 (6 bases). V lost 6 bases and J lost 4, with 15 bases in between. CDR1 is SQVTM, CDR2 ANQGSEA, per germline. The CDR3 is made up of 13 amino acids. The CDR3 is CSVRGQPSYGYTF. In DNA form, the CDR3 reads TGCAGCGTCCGGGGACAACCTAGCTATGGCTACACCTTC.

The rearrangement joins TRBV10-3 to TRBJ2-2; the match to TRBD2 covers 8 bases. J lost 8 bases, V lost 10 bases, and 12 bases had no gene match. Germline CDR1 reads ENHRY; CDR2 reads SYGVKD. CDR3 length: 14 residues. CDR3 amino acids: CATSLGTSKGELFF. The DNA of the CDR3 is TGTGCCACAAGTTTAGGGACTAGTAAAGGGGAGCTGTTTTTT.

In this sample, this clone turned up a few times. This chain joins TRBV5-4 and TRBJ1-5, with 8 nucleotides matching TRBD1. CDR3 size: 14 residues. The V gene end was trimmed by 4 bases and the J gene end by 7 bases; junction bases not matched to a gene: 7. Germline V lookup: CDR1 SGHNT, CDR2 YYREEE (reference sequence). The CDR3 loop is CASSLPGQGQPQHF. The CDR3 DNA is TGTGCCAGCAGCCTGCCCGGACAGGGCCAGCCCCAGCATTTT. The full variable domain, completed using reference TRBV5-4 and TRBJ1-5, is ETGVTQSPTHLIKTRGQQVTLRCSSQSGHNTVSWYQQALGQGPQFIFQYYREEENGRGNFPPRFSGLQFPNYSSELNVNALELDDSALYLCASSLPGQGQPQHFGDGTRLSIL.

J is TRBJ1-1 and V is TRBV5-6; D gene uncertain. There are 15 residues in the CDR3. CDR1 is SGHDT and CDR2 is YYEEEE in the germline V gene. V lost 0 bases and J 4 bases, leaving 13 bases between the germline ends. The DNA of the CDR3 is TGTGCCAGCAGCTTGGACAGCCAGATGGGCACTGAAGCTTTCTTT. It specifies CASSLDSQMGTEAFF.

Comment on this clone: The sample holds other DNA sequences that translate to the same CDR3. The genes are TRBV5-1 and TRBJ1-4, with 9 bases identical to TRBD1. V shed 4 bases and J 7 bases; nucleotides not matched to a gene: 5. The CDR3 covers 14 residues. Germline V CDR1 and CDR2: SGHRS, YFSETQ. CDR3: CASSLGQGSEKLFF. The CDR3 bases are TGCGCCAGCAGCCTGGGACAGGGAAGTGAAAAACTGTTTTTT.

The chain is built from TRBV19 and TRBJ1-2; 8 bases are a match to TRBD1. CDR1 is LNHDA and CDR2 is SQIVND in the germline V gene (reference sequence). The CDR3 spans 15 residues. V was pared by 2 bases and J by 4 bases, with 6 bases of the junction left unmatched. This CDR3 reads CASSISDRGGYGYTF. CDR3 nucleotide sequence: TGTGCCAGTAGTATATCTGACAGGGGAGGCTATGGCTACACCTTC.

This chain uses TRBV3-1 (or the pseudogene TRBV3-2) with TRBJ1-1; 8 nucleotides align to TRBD1. CDR3 length: 14 residues. Germline values: CDR1 LGHDT, CDR2 YNNKEL (reference sequence). Trimming cost V 4 bases and J 3 bases; bases outside gene matches: 4. CDR3 in amino acids: CASSPRGRDTEAFF. DNA of the CDR3: TGTGCCAGCAGCCCCAGGGGGCGCGACACTGAAGCTTTCTTT.

The chain has TRBV29-1 and TRBJ2-1; D might be TRBD2 (5 bases). The CDR3 is 14 amino acids. Deletions cut 7 bases from V and 0 bases from J, with 13 bases between. The germline V gene encodes CDR1 SQVTM and CDR2 ANQGSEA. The DNA of the CDR3 is TGCAGCGCCCCGGACTTTAGCTCCTACAATGAGCAGTTCTTC. This translates into CSAPDFSSYNEQFF.

The chain carries TRBV5-1 and TRBJ2-1; 7 nucleotides agree with TRBD1. Trimming cost V 4 bases and J 4 bases; bases outside gene matches: 11. Germline values: CDR1 SGHRS, CDR2 YFSETQ. The CDR3 consists of 16 residues. The CDR3 spells CASSPNPGTAYNEQFF. The CDR3, as DNA: TGCGCCAGCAGCCCCAACCCCGGGACAGCTTACAATGAGCAGTTCTTC.

The chain links TRBV6-5 to TRBJ1-1, with 7 bases fitting TRBD1. Trimming took 6 bases from V and 3 from J; bases not matched to a gene: 10. The CDR3 has 15 amino acids. CDR1 is MNHEY, CDR2 SVGAGI, per germline. The CDR3 loop is CASSELGGRDTEAFF. CDR3 bases: TGTGCCAGCAGCGAGCTAGGGGGCCGCGACACTGAAGCTTTCTTT.

The V and J genes are TRBV11-3 and TRBJ2-2; 10 nucleotides agree with TRBD1. This CDR3 has 15 residues. V lost 6 bases to trimming and J lost 5 bases; unmatched junction nucleotides: 6. Per germline, CDR1 SGHNT and CDR2 YENEEA. CDR3: CASSLTGGQTGELFF. CDR3 coding DNA: TGTGCCAGCAGTTTGACAGGGGGCCAGACCGGGGAGCTGTTTTTT.

The rearrangement uses TRBV10-1 and TRBJ2-3; 7 nucleotides match TRBD2. Trimming removed 5 bases from V and 4 bases from J; junction bases left unmatched: 6. The length of the CDR3 is 14 residues. The germline gives CDR1 WNHNN, CDR2 SYGVQD (reference sequence). This chain's CDR3 is CASSSRTSPDTQYF. The CDR3 DNA follows: TGCGCCAGCAGTTCACGGACTAGTCCAGATACGCAGTATTTT.

This clone has just one count. The chain is built from TRBV10-1 and TRBJ1-2; D call uncertain. CDR1 WNHNN and CDR2 SYGVQD come from the germline V gene (reference sequence). The CDR3 is 16 residues long. Trimming removed 0 bases from V and 2 bases from J, with 13 bases in between. CDR3 region: CASSESRLAGNYGYTF. CDR3 coding DNA: TGCGCCAGCAGTGAGTCGCGGTTGGCGGGCAACTATGGCTACACCTTC.

This clone was observed once. The DNA is left out, because the CDR3 cannot be placed on it with certainty; the CDR3 is given as TCRdb lists it. The rearrangement uses TRBV11-2 and TRBJ1-2; TRBD1 is taken as the D call from the table, unchecked against the DNA. The CDR3 adds up to 13 amino acids, both ends counted. Germline V gene lookup returns CDR1 SGHAT and CDR2 FQNNGV. The CDR3 region is CASSFGQGAYDTF.

This rearrangement joins TRBV6-2 or TRBV6-3 to TRBJ1-2; 7 bases are a match to TRBD1. Germline V gene sequence: CDR1 MNHEY, CDR2 SVGEGT. With 2 bases clipped from V and 5 bases from J, the junction kept 5 bases outside the gene matches. This CDR3 is built from 14 residues. CDR3: CASSYKGARYGYTF. The CDR3, as DNA: TGTGCCAGCAGTTACAAGGGGGCGAGGTATGGCTACACCTTC.

The rearrangement links TRBV5-1 to TRBJ2-2; D might be TRBD2 (6 bases). Germline-derived CDR1 and CDR2 are SGHRS and YFSETQ. This CDR3 is built from 16 residues. V lost 0 bases, J lost 3 bases, and 12 bases lay in between. The chain's CDR3 is CASSLGRDLDTGELFF. CDR3 in DNA: TGCGCCAGCAGCTTGGGCAGGGACTTGGACACCGGGGAGCTGTTTTTT.

V is TRBV5-1 and J is TRBJ2-5, with TRBD2 matching 7 bases. This CDR3 is 15 amino acids long. The V gene end was trimmed by 3 bases and the J gene end by 2 bases; junction bases not matched to a gene: 7. Germline loops: CDR1 SGHRS, CDR2 YFSETQ. CDR3 sequence (DNA): TGCGCCAGCAGCTGGGGTAGCGGGTATCAAGAGACCCAGTACTTC. Protein sequence: CASSWGSGYQETQYF.

The chain links TRBV5-1 to TRBJ2-2; TRBD1 matches at 9 bases. This CDR3 has 15 residues. J gave up 6 bases and V 5 bases, and 8 bases lay outside the gene matches. Germline V CDR1 and CDR2: SGHRS, YFSETQ. CDR3 DNA sequence: TGCGCCAGCAGGCCGGGACAGGGTACGGCCGGGGAGCTGTTTTTT. Amino acids: CASRPGQGTAGELFF. The variable domain in full, with the rest retrieved from reference TRBV5-1 and TRBJ2-2, is KAGVTQTPRYLIKTRGQQVTLSCSPISGHRSVSWYQQTPGQGLQFLFEYFSETQRNKGNFPGRFSGRQFSNSRSEMNVSTLELGDSALYLCASRPGQGTAGELFFGEGSRLTVL.

The chain carries TRBV3-1 (or the pseudogene TRBV3-2) and TRBJ2-7, with TRBD2 identical over 8 bases. V shed 6 bases and J 4 bases; nucleotides not matched to a gene: 8. The germline V gene has CDR1 LGHDT and CDR2 YNNKEL (reference sequence). There are 14 residues in the CDR3. The CDR3 loop is CASSPRGGVYEQYF. For the CDR3, the DNA is TGTGCCAGCAGTCCACGGGGGGGCGTTTACGAGCAGTACTTC.

This rearrangement joins TRBV27 to TRBJ2-7; 10 positions agree with TRBD1. The length of the CDR3 is 14 residues. Germline CDR1 is MNHEY and CDR2 is SMNVEV (reference sequence). Trimming at V came to 4 bases and at J to 3 bases, leaving 3 bases not matched to a gene. The CDR3 sequence: CASSSDRGFYEQYF. CDR3 DNA: TGTGCCAGCAGTTCGGACAGGGGGTTCTACGAGCAGTACTTC.

This chain links TRBV6-5 with TRBJ1-2, with D unresolved. Trimming removed 4 bases at V and 3 bases at J, with 15 bases between. This CDR3 comprises 15 residues. Germline V gene data show CDR1 as MNHEY and CDR2 as SVGAGI. This chain's CDR3 is CASSSLAGPHYGYTF. CDR3 nucleotide sequence: TGTGCCAGCAGTTCTTTAGCGGGTCCCCACTATGGCTACACCTTC.

The gene calls are TRBV2 and TRBJ2-1; 12 bases fit TRBD1. Losses at the gene ends were 2 bases for V and 7 bases for J; bases not matched to a gene: 3. This CDR3 region has 15 residues. The germline gives CDR1 SNHLY, CDR2 FYNNEI. The CDR3: CASSEWDRGQNEQFF. In DNA, the CDR3 is TGTGCCAGCAGTGAATGGGACAGGGGGCAGAATGAGCAGTTCTTC.

The V call is TRBV29-1, the J call TRBJ1-4; D is undetermined. CDR1 SQVTM and CDR2 ANQGSEA come from the germline V gene. This CDR3 has 14 amino acids. The V gene lost 5 bases and the J gene lost 0 bases, with 10 bases spanning the gap. The CDR3 nucleotides are TGCAGCGTTCCCACCCGGTCAACTAATGAAAAACTGTTTTTT. Translation gives CSVPTRSTNEKLFF. The full variable domain, rest sourced from reference TRBV29-1 and TRBJ1-4, is SAVISQKPSRDICQRGTSLTIQCQVDSQVTMMFWYRQQPGQSLTLIATANQGSEATYESGFVIDKFPISRPNLTFSTLTVSNMSPEDSSIYLCSVPTRSTNEKLFFGSGTQLSVL.

The rearrangement links TRBV14 to TRBJ1-2; 9 bases are shared with TRBD1. This CDR3 has 15 amino acids. Germline CDR1 is SGHDN and CDR2 is FVKESK. The V gene end was trimmed by 5 bases and the J gene end by 2 bases; junction bases not matched to a gene: 6. The CDR3 is CASSYRQGVNYGYTF. CDR3 in DNA: TGTGCCAGCAGCTACCGACAGGGGGTGAACTATGGCTACACCTTC.

This chain joins TRBV2 and TRBJ2-1; no clear D. The CDR3 contains 16 residues. Germline V gene data show CDR1 as SNHLY and CDR2 as FYNNEI. Trimming cost V 7 bases and J 1 base, with 17 bases left between them. The CDR3 sequence: CASKETESRSYNEQFF. CDR3 nucleotide sequence: TGTGCCAGCAAGGAGACGGAGAGTAGGTCCTACAATGAGCAGTTCTTC.